Sequencing of this T cell receptor beta chain was carried out in a study of cytomegalovirus exposure and HLA in healthy donors. PCR involved 60 Vbeta and 13 Jbeta primers. Profiled with immunoSEQ multiplex PCR; TCRdb holds only in-frame clones, not every one. Of roughly 120,000 clones listed, about 80% are singletons. There are 15 residues in the CDR3. Trimming took off 2 bases at V and 2 bases at J, with 9 bases between the two ends. Germline V lookup: CDR1 SGHTA, CDR2 FQGTGA. Regarding the study as a whole: Rare TCR sequences dominated, though some public TCRs recurred in many donors.

Details on this clone: What it binds is unknown.

This chain uses TRBV7-3 with TRBJ2-2; TRBD1 might be the D (6 bases). Sequenced material: PBMCs. The TCR was taken from a female donor in good health and CMV-seropositive. CDR3 amino acids: CASSLGGPNTGELFF. CDR3 in DNA: TGTGCCAGCAGCTTAGGGGGCCCCAACACCGGGGAGCTGTTTTTT.